Below, 25 T cell receptor beta chains from the same sample are listed, as sequenced in a study of Graves' ophthalmopathy and Graves' hyperthyroidism. RNA transcripts provided the template for amplifying TCR beta CDR3 regions. First-round RT-PCR relied on HTBI primers, and a second-round multiplex PCR came next. From the multiplex PCR reads, TCRdb called clonotypes with MiXCR, one entry per CDR3 protein. The repertoire has some 520,000 distinct CDR3 sequences, roughly 14% of them found once; the top ten carry 9.5% to 10%. Source material: blood. Source of these receptors: a woman in her twenties or thirties with Graves' ophthalmopathy.

Many counts were recorded for this clonotype. The rearrangement joins TRBV27 to TRBJ1-6; TRBD1 might be the D (6 bases). With 6 bases removed from V and 6 bases from J, the gap between germline ends came to 21 bases. The germline V gene has CDR1 MNHEY and CDR2 SMNVEV (reference sequence). This CDR3 spans 17 amino acids. This CDR3 reads CASRASGGPSGNSPLHF. CDR3 nucleotide sequence: TGTGCCAGCAGAGCCTCCGGGGGGCCGTCGGGTAATTCACCCCTCCACTTT.

This clonotype was observed at least ten times. J is TRBJ1-1 and V is TRBV30; D is ambiguous. Germline CDR1 and CDR2: GTSNPN and SVGIG (reference sequence). The CDR3 extends over 12 amino acids. V lost 2 bases, J lost 0 bases, and 4 bases lay in between. DNA of the CDR3: TGTGCCTGGAGTTTAATGAACACTGAAGCTTTCTTT. Amino acid sequence: CAWSLMNTEAFF.

A word on this clonotype: This may stem from a read error, because a much larger clone lies one nucleotide away. The chain recombines TRBV4-1 with TRBJ2-2; possibly TRBD2 for D (5 bases). The CDR3 has 18 amino acids. Germline V gives CDR1 MGHRA, CDR2 YSYEKL. The CDR3: CASSQVGISPTNTGELCF. CDR3 in DNA: TGCGCCAGCAGCCAAGTTGGGATCTCTCCCACGAACACCGGGGAGCTGTGTTTT.

This clonotype has ten or more counts. V is TRBV12-3 or TRBV12-4 and J is TRBJ1-2, with D perhaps TRBD1 (5 bases). The CDR3 is 15 amino acids. V was trimmed by 6 bases and J by 2 bases, leaving 16 bases between them. CDR3 protein: CASSSPGGYNYGYTF. For the CDR3, the DNA is TGTGCCAGCAGCTCCCCGGGGGGATACAACTATGGCTACACCTTC.

Comment on this clonotype: This CDR3 is missing its conserved last phenylalanine or tryptophan, likely due to a read error. V is TRBV7-3 and J is TRBJ2-5; 8 positions match TRBD2. The CDR3 consists of 15 residues. From germline, CDR1 is SGHTA and CDR2 FQGTGA. CDR3 coding DNA: TGTGCCAGCAGCACCCGACTAGCGTTCCAAGAGTCCCAGTACTAC. It specifies CASSTRLAFQESQYY.

The sample holds many counts of this clonotype. The genes are TRBV28 and TRBJ2-7; 7 positions match TRBD1. In germline, CDR1 is MDHEN, CDR2 SYDVKM. The CDR3 is 15 residues long. V dropped 2 bases and J dropped 3; count of bases not matched to a gene: 7. DNA for the CDR3: TGTGCCAGCAGTTTAGGTGACAGGGCCAACTACGAGCAGTACTTC. It codes for CASSLGDRANYEQYF. Variable domain in full (rest from reference TRBV28 and TRBJ2-7): DVKVTQSSRYLVKRTGEKVFLECVQDMDHENMFWYRQDPGLGLRLIYFSYDVKMKEKGDIPEGYSVSREKKERFSLILESASTNQTSMYLCASSLGDRANYEQYFGPGTRLTVT.

This clonotype was seen repeatedly, ten times or more. This sequence joins TRBV29-1 and TRBJ1-6; D not resolved. From germline, CDR1 is SQVTM and CDR2 ANQGSEA. The CDR3 runs 15 residues. The V end was cut by 1 base, the J end by 6 bases, with 13 bases between. The CDR3 reads CSVEVGRAGNSPLHF. Written as DNA, the CDR3 is TGCAGCGTTGAAGTCGGACGGGCGGGTAATTCACCCCTCCACTTT.

This clonotype occurred many times. The genes are TRBV18 and TRBJ1-2; 7 nucleotides line up with TRBD1. V was clipped by 3 bases and J by 8 bases; unmatched bases: 9. There are 14 residues in the CDR3. Per the germline V gene, CDR1 is KGHSH and CDR2 is LQKENI. The CDR3 loop reads CASSPSTGMGGYTF. Here the CDR3 DNA reads TGTGCCAGCTCACCCTCGACAGGGATGGGCGGCTACACCTTC.

This clonotype was recorded many times. The V gene is TRBV28, the J gene TRBJ1-5; D gene unclear. The ends were cut back, 2 bases at V and 0 bases at J, with 8 bases in the middle. CDR3 length: 15 amino acids. The germline V gene has CDR1 MDHEN and CDR2 SYDVKM. CDR3 in amino acids: CASSLHQFSNQPQHF. Written as DNA, the CDR3 is TGTGCCAGCAGTTTACATCAATTTAGCAATCAGCCCCAGCATTTT.

CDR3 amino acids: CASGTSGWYEQYF. CDR3 coding DNA: TGTGCCAGCGGGACTAGCGGGTGGTACGAGCAGTACTTC. This chain connects TRBV12-3 or TRBV12-4 to TRBJ2-7; 12 bases align to TRBD2. The trim removed 8 bases at V and 4 bases at J, leaving 3 bases unmatched. The CDR3 is 13 residues long.

This chain links TRBV30 with TRBJ2-6; D is ambiguous. The CDR3 has 14 amino acids. From germline, CDR1 is GTSNPN and CDR2 SVGIG (reference sequence). V was clipped by 5 bases and J by 2 bases, with 10 bases between them. The CDR3 loop reads CAWEISAGANVLTF. CDR3 nucleotide sequence: TGTGCCTGGGAGATTTCGGCTGGGGCCAACGTCCTGACTTTC.

This clonotype was seen a handful of times. The V gene is TRBV30, the J gene TRBJ2-7; 9 positions match TRBD1. With V trimmed by 1 base and J by 3 bases, 4 bases remained unmatched. The CDR3 is 14 residues long. Germline V gene lookup returns CDR1 GTSNPN and CDR2 SVGIG (reference sequence). Here the CDR3 DNA reads TGTGCCTGGAGTGCCGGGACAGGGCTCTACGAGCAGTACTTC. This gives the protein CAWSAGTGLYEQYF.

This clonotype has ten or more counts. The chain has TRBV6-1 and TRBJ2-2; 10 bases align to TRBD2. This CDR3 region has 15 residues. Germline CDR1 and CDR2: MNHNS and SASEGT. The V and J ends lost 8 bases and 6 bases, in that order; junction bases with no gene match: 9. This CDR3 is CASWASGGPAGELFF. The DNA for the CDR3 is TGTGCCAGCTGGGCTAGCGGGGGCCCCGCCGGGGAGCTGTTTTTT.

The rearrangement uses TRBV3-1 and TRBJ2-5; 8 bases agree with TRBD1. Per germline, CDR1 LGHDT and CDR2 YNNKEL (reference sequence). V was clipped by 1 base and J by 4 bases; unmatched bases: 11. The CDR3 is 17 amino acids. CDR3: CASSQGQEPGGGETQYF. The CDR3 DNA reads as TGTGCCAGCAGCCAAGGCCAGGAGCCAGGGGGCGGAGAGACCCAGTACTTC.

The table lists this clonotype with many counts. The chain recombines TRBV6-1 with TRBJ1-2; no clear D. This CDR3 region has 14 residues. CDR1 is MNHNS and CDR2 is SASEGT in the germline V gene. V dropped 1 base and J dropped 1 base, with 7 bases sitting between them. In DNA form, the CDR3 reads TGTGCCAGCAGTGAAGAACAGTATAACTATGGCTACACCTTC. It specifies CASSEEQYNYGYTF.

This clonotype came up many times. The junction departs from the called germline gene at one end, perhaps through a read error. This chain links TRBV28 with TRBJ2-5, with a tentative D call TRBD2 (5 bases). Germline CDR1 and CDR2: MDHEN and SYDVKM. The CDR3 totals 15 residues. CDR3 coding DNA: TGTGCCAGCAGTCCGTTACTAGGGATCCAAGAGGCCCAGTACTTC. Translating gives CASSPLLGIQEAQYF.

This clonotype was seen repeatedly, ten times or more. With a much larger clone just one base away, this may be a read error. The chain joins TRBV12-5 to TRBJ1-2; D is uncertain. This CDR3 has 13 residues. V lost 1 base, J lost 3 bases, and 6 bases lay in between. CDR1 and CDR2 (germline): LGHNT, FRNRAP. The CDR3 region has the DNA TGTGCTAGTGGTTTGGGACGGCACTATGGCTACACCTTC. It codes for CASGLGRHYGYTF.

The rearrangement uses TRBV9 and TRBJ1-2, with 8 bases fitting TRBD1. Germline CDR1 and CDR2: SGDLS and YYNGEE. The junction had 14 bases not matched to a gene; V was cut back by 4 bases and J by 3 bases. The CDR3 has 17 residues. CDR3 amino acids: CASSPTGTGFSHYGYTF. The DNA of the CDR3 is TGTGCCAGCAGCCCCACCGGGACAGGTTTCTCACACTATGGCTACACCTTC.

This clonotype was observed at least ten times. The rearrangement links TRBV20-1 to TRBJ1-5; D uncertain. Per the germline V gene, CDR1 is DFQATT and CDR2 is SNEGSKA (reference sequence). The CDR3 has 16 amino acids. Trimming cost V 4 bases and J 6 bases, with 22 bases left between them. This CDR3 is CSAIGGSNPYSQPQHF. The CDR3, as DNA: TGCAGTGCTATAGGTGGCTCTAATCCGTACAGTCAGCCCCAGCATTTT.

This clonotype occurred many times. This sequence joins TRBV7-8 and TRBJ1-2; D call uncertain. Germline CDR1 is SGHVS and CDR2 is FQNEAQ. Trimming stripped 5 bases from V and 2 bases from J, with 18 bases between. The CDR3 loop spans 16 amino acids. The DNA for the CDR3 is TGTGCCAGCAGCCACGGTGAGGGCCGGGGAAACTATGGCTACACCTTC. Translating gives CASSHGEGRGNYGYTF.

Ten or more counts support this clonotype. The J gene is TRBJ2-5, the V gene TRBV3-1, with 8 bases lining up with TRBD1. The germline CDR1 and CDR2 sequences are LGHDT and YNNKEL (reference sequence). The trim removed 4 bases at V and 2 bases at J, leaving 6 bases unmatched. This CDR3 is built from 15 residues. DNA for the CDR3: TGTGCCAGCAGCCCACGGGACAGGCAGCAAGAGACCCAGTACTTC. Its translation: CASSPRDRQQETQYF.

In its sample, this clonotype was seen many times. V is TRBV28 and J is TRBJ1-6; D perhaps matches TRBD1 (6 bases). The germline V and J ends were trimmed by 6 bases and 9 bases, with 9 bases remaining between them. CDR1 and CDR2 from the germline V gene are MDHEN and SYDVKM. This CDR3 is built from 12 residues. This chain's CDR3 is CASRGGGSPLHF. The CDR3 DNA reads TGTGCCAGCAGAGGGGGGGGTTCACCCCTCCACTTT.

Ten or more counts support this clonotype. The V gene is TRBV6-1, the J gene TRBJ2-7; a weak D match, TRBD1 (6 bases). Trimming took 5 bases from V and 6 from J, leaving 20 bases between them. There are 15 residues in the CDR3. The germline V gene has CDR1 MNHNS and CDR2 SASEGT. The CDR3 loop is CASSPSRGPHSEQYF. The CDR3 DNA is TGTGCCAGCAGTCCGTCCAGGGGACCCCATTCCGAGCAGTACTTC.

This clonotype was seen only a few times. The V and J genes are TRBV27 and TRBJ2-7; maybe TRBD2 (7 bases). The CDR3 is 14 residues long. With 6 bases removed from V and 1 base from J, the gap between germline ends came to 13 bases. CDR1 is MNHEY, CDR2 SMNVEV, per germline (reference sequence). Here the CDR3 reads CASSHGGPSYEQYF. The CDR3 bases are TGTGCCAGCAGCCACGGGGGGCCTTCCTACGAGCAGTACTTC.

The sample holds many counts of this clonotype. The V and J genes are TRBV20-1 and TRBJ2-7; a weak D match, TRBD1 (5 bases). This CDR3 is 14 amino acids long. The germline gives CDR1 DFQATT, CDR2 SNEGSKA (reference sequence). With 0 bases removed from V and 3 bases from J, the gap between germline ends came to 12 bases. The CDR3 DNA reads TGCAGTGCTAGAGATCTCGACAGCGTCTACGAGCAGTACTTC. Its protein is CSARDLDSVYEQYF.